Listed here is a single T cell receptor beta chain. Original methodology: Nucleated cell counts were estimated from reference gene primer amplification. The data were produced by immunoSEQ multiplex PCR, yet TCRdb's version contains in-frame clones alone and is incomplete. That table furnishes V, J and clone size, whereas the DNA furnished D and trimming. The sample yields some 200,000 clones, around 84% seen once. This entry comes from a study of blood T cell repertoires in COVID-19. Study overall: Acute and convalescent COVID-19 samples came from the United States, Italy and Spain. The analysed material was cDNA or gDNA that came from T cells, B-cell-depleted T cells, or PBMCs.

The germline V gene encodes CDR1 LGHNA and CDR2 YNFKEQ. The CDR3 spans 14 residues. V gave up 2 bases and J gave up 8 bases; unmatched junction bases: 8. Material for sequencing was PBMCs or T cells enriched from blood (not recorded which). The TCR was taken from a woman aged 40 to 50 with acute COVID-19. The chain links TRBV4-2 to TRBJ1-2; 7 nucleotides agree with TRBD1. The CDR3 protein is CASSQLSDRYGYTF. CDR3 DNA sequence: TGTGCCAGCAGCCAATTATCGGACAGGTACGGCTACACCTTC.